The present T cell receptor beta chain was sequenced within a study of T cells in Graves' hyperthyroidism and ophthalmopathy. Findings and caveats of the study: In the blood, most expanded thyroid clonotypes above 0.001 appeared as well.

Regions amplified from RNA transcripts were the TCR beta CDR3 regions. A first-round RT-PCR of the TCR CDR3 used the HTBI primer set. TCRdb reanalysed the multiplex PCR reads using MiXCR and keeps one entry per CDR3 protein. This sample has roughly 660,000 distinct CDR3 sequences, with roughly 17% found just once. In germline, CDR1 is SGHVS, CDR2 FQNEAQ. V dropped 8 bases and J dropped 5 bases, with 10 bases sitting between them. CDR3 size: 11 residues. Pregnant or lactating patients were excluded, as were those with uncontrolled infection or other autoimmune disease. In this sample, this clonotype turned up many times. Its cognate antigen is unknown.

Sequenced material: blood. The rearrangement joins TRBV7-8 to TRBJ2-7; D not certain. The clonotype comes from a man between 45 and 60 years old with Graves' hyperthyroidism. In DNA form, the CDR3 reads TGTGCCAGCGGTCAGAGTCACGAGCAGTACTTC. It is translated as CASGQSHEQYF.